The clone carrying this T cell receptor delta chain is classed as large. Other DNA sequences within the sample encode an identical CDR3. This entry is derived from a study of gamma-delta T cells after stem cell transplantation. Trimming stripped 0 bases from V and 2 bases from J, with 21 bases between. The germline V gene has CDR1 GEAIGNYY and CDR2 EKD. CDR3 length: 18 amino acids. TCRdb redid the clone calls on the RT-PCR reads with CATT. The data hold more than 15,000 delta-chain clones, with 9% to 9.5% observed a single time. This chain joins TRDV2 and TRDJ1; TRDD3 might be the D (6 bases). This TCR derives from a human donor. It is not recorded whose cells these are; they may come from a transplant donor. The specimen was gamma-delta T cells. The CDR3 here is CACDTVGGPPYGTDKLIF. For the CDR3, the DNA is TGTGCCTGTGACACCGTTGGGGGTCCCCCCTATGGGACCGATAAACTCATCTTT.